Following are 17 T cell receptor beta chains from one sample sequenced in a study of T cell responses to AZD1222 COVID-19 vaccine. Some clones are missing from TCRdb's copy, which holds only in-frame ones; the method was immunoSEQ multiplex PCR. This table holds 95,000 to 110,000 clones, about 90% found once. The starting material was peripheral blood, obtained on day 0 of AZD1222 vaccination. These receptors originate from an adult in good health.

This clone has just one count. The gene calls are TRBV19 and TRBJ2-5; unclear D gene. V was shortened by 3 bases and J by 2 bases, with 10 bases between the two germline ends. The CDR3 spans 14 residues. The V gene's germline CDR1 is LNHDA and CDR2 SQIVND (reference sequence). CDR3 nucleotide sequence: TGTGCCAGTAGTATTGTCCACTATCAAGAGACCCAGTACTTC. Translating it yields CASSIVHYQETQYF.

The chain joins TRBV7-3 to TRBJ1-3; D is undetermined. Germline V gene sequence: CDR1 SGHTA, CDR2 FQGTGA. This CDR3 spans 15 amino acids. Trimming stripped 5 bases from V and 0 bases from J, with 11 bases between. In nucleotides, the CDR3 is TGTGCCAGCAGCGCCGCAGCTTCCTCTGGAAACACCATATATTTT. Translated, it gives CASSAAASSGNTIYF.

The CDR3 nucleotides read TGCGCCAGCAGCTTAGACGGTTTCCCCTACGAGCAGTACTTC. It encodes CASSLDGFPYEQYF. The chain uses TRBV5-1 and TRBJ2-7, with D uncertain. The V gene lost 2 bases and the J gene lost 2 bases, with 11 bases spanning the gap. CDR1 and CDR2 (germline): SGHRS, YFSETQ. CDR3 length: 14 residues.

The genes are TRBV7-3 and TRBJ2-5; D possibly corresponds to TRBD1 (6 bases). This CDR3 is built from 16 residues. V lost 5 bases, J lost 2 bases, and 18 bases lay in between. The germline V gene has CDR1 SGHTA and CDR2 FQGTGA. The CDR3 region is CASSPRPDRRQETQYF. DNA of the CDR3: TGTGCCAGCAGCCCGCGACCCGACAGGAGACAAGAGACCCAGTACTTC.

The rearrangement links TRBV6-5 to TRBJ1-2; possible D gene TRBD1, 5 bases. Trimming left V 4 bases short and J 4 bases short, with 13 bases between. CDR3 length: 14 residues. Per the germline V gene, CDR1 is MNHEY and CDR2 is SVGAGI. This chain's CDR3 is CASSSSGGGYGYTF. CDR3 bases: TGTGCCAGCAGTTCCTCGGGGGGGGGCTATGGCTACACCTTC.

The chain recombines TRBV30 with TRBJ1-2; D may be TRBD1 (6 bases). Trimming took off 3 bases at V and 6 bases at J, with 11 bases between the two ends. The CDR3 loop spans 12 amino acids. Germline assignment: CDR1 GTSNPN and CDR2 SVGIG (reference sequence). This CDR3 is CAWRNGQNGYTF. The DNA of the CDR3 is TGTGCCTGGAGGAACGGACAGAATGGCTACACCTTC.

This chain uses TRBV7-3 with TRBJ1-1; D is perhaps TRBD1 (6 bases). In germline, CDR1 is SGHTA, CDR2 FQGTGA. The length of the CDR3 is 14 residues. The ends were cut back, 1 base at V and 6 bases at J, with 12 bases in the middle. CDR3 DNA: TGTGCCAGCAGCTTAAAGGGGGGAGGAGCTGAAGCTTTCTTT. Its protein product is CASSLKGGGAEAFF.

This rearrangement joins TRBV21-1 to TRBJ1-6. TRBV21-1 is a recognized pseudogene. This CDR3 spans 20 amino acids. The CDR3 loop reads CASRNHKFGPTNGFNSPLHF. CDR3 DNA sequence: TGTGCCAGCAGGAATCACAAATTTGGACCGACTAACGGCTTTAATTCACCCCTCCACTTT.

V gene TRBV10-3 combines with J gene TRBJ1-4; D gene ambiguous. The CDR3 has 15 residues. Trimming shortened V by 5 bases and J by 0 bases, and 10 bases separated the two germline ends. Looked up from germline, CDR1 is ENHRY and CDR2 is SYGVKD. The DNA for the CDR3 is TGTGCCATCAGTCGTACAGATGCAACTAATGAAAAACTGTTTTTT. Its translation is CAISRTDATNEKLFF.

This chain links TRBV7-2 with TRBJ1-1; D perhaps matches TRBD1 (6 bases). The germline V gene encodes CDR1 SGHTA and CDR2 FQGNSA. This CDR3 has 13 amino acids. The V gene lost 4 bases and the J gene lost 6 bases, with 12 bases spanning the gap. This CDR3 reads CASSSRRTAEAFF. CDR3 sequence (DNA): TGTGCCAGCAGCTCTAGGCGGACAGCTGAAGCTTTCTTT.

The genes are TRBV7-9 and TRBJ1-1; D is perhaps TRBD1 (6 bases). The CDR3 is 15 amino acids. V gave up 7 bases and J gave up 5 bases, with 20 bases separating them. CDR1 and CDR2 (germline): SEHNR, FQNEAQ (reference sequence). The CDR3 spells CASIKPSGVWTEAFF. CDR3 bases: TGTGCCAGCATCAAACCGTCAGGGGTATGGACTGAAGCTTTCTTT.

The rearrangement joins TRBV6-5 to TRBJ1-3, with 9 bases lining up with TRBD1. The J segment lost 8 bases and the V segment lost 5 bases, leaving 4 bases of the junction unmatched. The CDR3 extends over 13 amino acids. Germline-derived CDR1 and CDR2 are MNHEY and SVGAGI. CDR3: CASSIRQGDTIYF. In DNA, the CDR3 is TGTGCCAGCAGTATACGACAGGGGGACACCATATATTTT.

For the CDR3, the DNA is TGTGCCAGCAGCAAAGAAAATCTGGACAGTGCCTACGAGCAGTACTTC. It encodes CASSKENLDSAYEQYF. The chain combines TRBV7-6 with TRBJ2-7; D is possibly TRBD1 (6 bases). The length of the CDR3 is 16 residues. V was trimmed by 5 bases and J by 2 bases, leaving 19 bases between them. Germline V gene sequence: CDR1 SGHVS, CDR2 FNYEAQ.

The chain employs TRBV4-3 and TRBJ2-2; 9 positions match TRBD2. Germline V gene data show CDR1 as LGHNA and CDR2 as YSLEER. The CDR3 has 18 amino acids. Trimming took 0 bases from V and 5 from J; bases not matched to a gene: 10. The CDR3 DNA reads as TGCGCCAGCAGCCAAGATGTTGCGGGGGGGCCGAGGACCGGGGAGCTGTTTTTT. Protein sequence: CASSQDVAGGPRTGELFF.

The chain combines TRBV10-1 with TRBJ1-1; a possible D gene is TRBD1 (6 bases). V was clipped by 3 bases and J by 4 bases, with 12 bases between them. Looked up from germline, CDR1 is WNHNN and CDR2 is SYGVQD (reference sequence). This CDR3 is built from 14 residues. This chain's CDR3 is CASSDNRVATEAFF. The CDR3 nucleotides are TGCGCCAGCAGTGATAACAGGGTGGCCACTGAAGCTTTCTTT.

This chain joins TRBV12-5 and TRBJ2-1; 7 bases match TRBD2. Germline assignment: CDR1 LGHNT and CDR2 FRNRAP. The CDR3 has 13 amino acids. The trim removed 6 bases at V and 7 bases at J, leaving 6 bases unmatched. The CDR3 bases are TGTGCTAGTGGGAGCGGGGTACTTAATGAGCAGTTCTTC. Translated, it gives CASGSGVLNEQFF.

The chain recombines TRBV4-2 with TRBJ1-1, with D hard to call. This CDR3 is 14 amino acids long. CDR1 and CDR2 from the germline V gene are LGHNA and YNFKEQ. V dropped 4 bases and J dropped 0 bases, with 9 bases sitting between them. The CDR3 bases are TGTGCCAGCAGCCCCCAAGGGTTGAACACTGAAGCTTTCTTT. Its translation is CASSPQGLNTEAFF.